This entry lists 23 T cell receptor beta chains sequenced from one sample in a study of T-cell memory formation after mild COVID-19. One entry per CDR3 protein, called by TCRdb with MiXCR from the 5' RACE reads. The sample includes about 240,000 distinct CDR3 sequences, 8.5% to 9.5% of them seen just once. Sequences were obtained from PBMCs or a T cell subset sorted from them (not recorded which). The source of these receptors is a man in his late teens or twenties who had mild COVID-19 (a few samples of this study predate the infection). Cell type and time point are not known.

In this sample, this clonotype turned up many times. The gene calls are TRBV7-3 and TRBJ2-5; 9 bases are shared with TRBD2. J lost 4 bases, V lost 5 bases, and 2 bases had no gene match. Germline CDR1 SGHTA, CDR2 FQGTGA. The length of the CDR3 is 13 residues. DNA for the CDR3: TGTGCCAGCAGCATGGGACTAGCAGAGACCCAGTACTTC. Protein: CASSMGLAETQYF. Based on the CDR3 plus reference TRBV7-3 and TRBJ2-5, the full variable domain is GAGVSQTPSNKVTEKGKYVELRCDPISGHTALYWYRQSLGQGPEFLIYFQGTGAADDSGLPNDRFFAVRPEGSVSTLKIQRTERGDSAVYLCASSMGLAETQYFGPGTRLLVL.

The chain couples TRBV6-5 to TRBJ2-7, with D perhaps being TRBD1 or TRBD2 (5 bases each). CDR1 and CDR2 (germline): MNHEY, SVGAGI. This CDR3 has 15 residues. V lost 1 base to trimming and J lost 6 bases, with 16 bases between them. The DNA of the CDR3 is TGTGCCAGCAGTTACTGGGCCGGGGCCCCCTCCGAGCAGTACTTC. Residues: CASSYWAGAPSEQYF.

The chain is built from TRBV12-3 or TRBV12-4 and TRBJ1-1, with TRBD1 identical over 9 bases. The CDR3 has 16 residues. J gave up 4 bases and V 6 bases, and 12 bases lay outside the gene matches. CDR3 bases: TGTGCCAGCAGGTTTCCCGGGACAGGGTCAGGCACTGAAGCTTTCTTT. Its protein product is CASRFPGTGSGTEAFF.

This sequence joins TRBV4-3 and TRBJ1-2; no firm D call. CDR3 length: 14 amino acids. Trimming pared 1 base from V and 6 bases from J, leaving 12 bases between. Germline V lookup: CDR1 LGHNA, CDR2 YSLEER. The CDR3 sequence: CASSQVGLFNGYTF. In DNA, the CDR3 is TGCGCCAGCAGCCAAGTCGGACTTTTTAATGGCTACACCTTC.

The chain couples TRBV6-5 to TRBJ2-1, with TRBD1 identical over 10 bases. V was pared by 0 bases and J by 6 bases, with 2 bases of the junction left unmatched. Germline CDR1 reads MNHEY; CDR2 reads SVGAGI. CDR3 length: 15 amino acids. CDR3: CASSYSGQGLNEQFF. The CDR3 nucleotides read TGTGCCAGCAGTTACTCGGGACAGGGGCTCAATGAGCAGTTCTTC.

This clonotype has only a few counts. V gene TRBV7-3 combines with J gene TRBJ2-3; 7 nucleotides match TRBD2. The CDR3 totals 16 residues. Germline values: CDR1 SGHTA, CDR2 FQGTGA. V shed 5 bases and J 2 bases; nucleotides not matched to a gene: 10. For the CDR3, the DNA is TGTGCCAGCAGCCCTTTGGGGGGGGGTCTCACAGATACGCAGTATTTT. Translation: CASSPLGGGLTDTQYF.

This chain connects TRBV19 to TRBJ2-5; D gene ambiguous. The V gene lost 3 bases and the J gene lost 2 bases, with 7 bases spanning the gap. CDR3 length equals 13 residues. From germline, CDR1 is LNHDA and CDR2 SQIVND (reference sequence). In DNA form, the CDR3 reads TGTGCCAGTAGTATTGTAGATCAAGAGACCCAGTACTTC. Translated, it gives CASSIVDQETQYF.

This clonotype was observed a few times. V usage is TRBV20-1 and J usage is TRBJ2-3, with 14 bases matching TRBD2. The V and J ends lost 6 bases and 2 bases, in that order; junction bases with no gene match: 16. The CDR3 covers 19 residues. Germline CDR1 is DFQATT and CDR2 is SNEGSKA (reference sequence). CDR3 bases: TGCAGTGCCAGGGATCCAGGACTAGCGGGGGGAAGAATCACAGATACGCAGTATTTT. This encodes CSARDPGLAGGRITDTQYF.

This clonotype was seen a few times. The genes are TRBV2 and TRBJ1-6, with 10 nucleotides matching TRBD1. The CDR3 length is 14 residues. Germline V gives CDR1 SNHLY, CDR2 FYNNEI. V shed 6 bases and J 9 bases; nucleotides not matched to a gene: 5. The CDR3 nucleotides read TGTGCCAGCAGGCCGGACAGGGGGTCTTCACCCCTCCACTTT. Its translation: CASRPDRGSSPLHF. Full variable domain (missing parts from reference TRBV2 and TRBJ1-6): EPEVTQTPSHQVTQMGQEVILRCVPISNHLYFYWYRQILGQKVEFLVSFYNNEISEKSEIFDDQFSVERPDGSNFTLKIRSTKLEDSAMYFCASRPDRGSSPLHFGNGTRLTVT.

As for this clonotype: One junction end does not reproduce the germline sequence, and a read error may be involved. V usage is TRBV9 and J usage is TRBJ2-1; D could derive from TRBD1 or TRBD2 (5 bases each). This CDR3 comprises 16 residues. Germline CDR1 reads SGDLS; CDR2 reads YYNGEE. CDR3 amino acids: CDSSVGALEGHNEQFF. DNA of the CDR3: TGTGACAGCAGCGTAGGAGCCCTAGAGGGACACAATGAGCAGTTCTTC.

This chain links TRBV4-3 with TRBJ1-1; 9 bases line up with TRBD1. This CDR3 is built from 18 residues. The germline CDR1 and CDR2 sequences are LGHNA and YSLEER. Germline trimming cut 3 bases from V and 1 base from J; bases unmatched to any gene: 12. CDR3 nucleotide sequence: TGCGCCAGCAGCCAGGCCTCCTTTCCGGGACAGGGGAACACTGAAGCTTTCTTT. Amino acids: CASSQASFPGQGNTEAFF.

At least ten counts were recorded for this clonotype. CDR3 in DNA: TGTGCCAGCAGCCTGAACAGGGGTACTAATGAAAAACTGTTTTTT. It codes for CASSLNRGTNEKLFF. The J gene is TRBJ1-4, the V gene TRBV5-6, with TRBD1 identical over 7 bases. V shed 4 bases and J 2 bases; nucleotides not matched to a gene: 5. The germline gives CDR1 SGHDT, CDR2 YYEEEE. The CDR3 is 15 residues long.

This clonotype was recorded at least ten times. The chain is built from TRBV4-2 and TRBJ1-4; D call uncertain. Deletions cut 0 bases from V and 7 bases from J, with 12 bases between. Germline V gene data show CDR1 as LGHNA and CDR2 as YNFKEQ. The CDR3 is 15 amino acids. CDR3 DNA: TGTGCCAGCAGCCAAGACCCCTTAGGAGTTGAAAAACTGTTTTTT. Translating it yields CASSQDPLGVEKLFF.

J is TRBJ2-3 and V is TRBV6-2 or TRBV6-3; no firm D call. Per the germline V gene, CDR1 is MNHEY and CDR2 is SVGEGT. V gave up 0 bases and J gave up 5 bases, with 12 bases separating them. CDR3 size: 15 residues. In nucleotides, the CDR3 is TGTGCCAGCAGTTACTCCGCGGCCGTAGTAGATACGCAGTATTTT. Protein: CASSYSAAVVDTQYF.

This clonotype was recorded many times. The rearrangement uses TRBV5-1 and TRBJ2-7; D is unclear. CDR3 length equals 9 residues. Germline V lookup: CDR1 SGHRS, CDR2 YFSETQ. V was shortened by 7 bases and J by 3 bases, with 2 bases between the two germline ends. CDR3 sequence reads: CASFYEQYF. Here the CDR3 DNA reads TGCGCCAGCTTCTACGAGCAGTACTTC.

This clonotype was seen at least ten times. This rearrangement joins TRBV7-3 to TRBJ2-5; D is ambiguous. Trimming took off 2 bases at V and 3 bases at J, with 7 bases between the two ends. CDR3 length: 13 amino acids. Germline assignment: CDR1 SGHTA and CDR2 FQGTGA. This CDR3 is CASSLDPEETQYF. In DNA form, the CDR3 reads TGTGCCAGCAGCTTAGATCCCGAAGAGACCCAGTACTTC.

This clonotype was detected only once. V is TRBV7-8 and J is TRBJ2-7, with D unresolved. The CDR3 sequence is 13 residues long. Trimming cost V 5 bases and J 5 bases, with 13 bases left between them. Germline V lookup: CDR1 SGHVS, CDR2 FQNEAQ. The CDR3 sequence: CASSPSWSHEQYF. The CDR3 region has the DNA TGTGCCAGCAGCCCGAGCTGGTCCCACGAGCAGTACTTC.

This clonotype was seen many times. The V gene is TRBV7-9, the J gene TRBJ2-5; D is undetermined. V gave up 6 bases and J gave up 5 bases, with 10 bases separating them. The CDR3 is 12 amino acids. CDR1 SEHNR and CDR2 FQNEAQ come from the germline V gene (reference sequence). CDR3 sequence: CASSQSRETQYF. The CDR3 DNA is TGTGCCAGCAGTCAAAGTCGGGAGACCCAGTACTTC. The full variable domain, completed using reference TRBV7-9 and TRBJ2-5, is DTGVSQNPRHKITKRGQNVTFRCDPISEHNRLYWYRQTLGQGPEFLTYFQNEAQLEKSRLLSDRFSAERPKGSFSTLEIQRTEQGDSAMYLCASSQSRETQYFGPGTRLLVL.

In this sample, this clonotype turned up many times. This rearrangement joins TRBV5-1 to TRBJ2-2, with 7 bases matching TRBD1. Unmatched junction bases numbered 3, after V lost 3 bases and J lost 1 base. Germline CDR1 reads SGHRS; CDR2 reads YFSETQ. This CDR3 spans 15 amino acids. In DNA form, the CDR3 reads TGCGCCAGCAGCTGGGGGACAGTGAACACCGGGGAGCTGTTTTTT. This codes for CASSWGTVNTGELFF.

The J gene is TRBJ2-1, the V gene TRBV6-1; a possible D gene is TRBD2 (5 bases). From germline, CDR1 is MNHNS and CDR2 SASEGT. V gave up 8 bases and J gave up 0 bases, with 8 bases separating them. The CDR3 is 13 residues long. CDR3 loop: CASEGFSYNEQFF. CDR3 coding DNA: TGTGCCAGCGAGGGCTTCTCCTACAATGAGCAGTTCTTC.

This chain's CDR3 is CASSPRTGVTDTQYF. The CDR3 DNA reads TGCGCCAGCAGCCCCCGGACAGGGGTGACAGATACGCAGTATTTT. The chain combines TRBV4-3 with TRBJ2-3; 9 bases map to TRBD1. Germline CDR1 and CDR2: LGHNA and YSLEER. CDR3 size: 15 residues. The J segment lost 3 bases and the V segment lost 4 bases, leaving 5 bases of the junction unmatched.

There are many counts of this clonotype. The chain's CDR3 is CASSRSGVGTDTQYF. The CDR3 DNA reads TGCGCCAGCAGTCGCTCAGGGGTCGGCACAGATACGCAGTATTTT. This chain connects TRBV5-1 to TRBJ2-3, with D tentatively TRBD1 (6 bases). Trimming cost V 5 bases and J 1 base, with 14 bases left between them. CDR3 length: 15 residues. Germline V gives CDR1 SGHRS, CDR2 YFSETQ.

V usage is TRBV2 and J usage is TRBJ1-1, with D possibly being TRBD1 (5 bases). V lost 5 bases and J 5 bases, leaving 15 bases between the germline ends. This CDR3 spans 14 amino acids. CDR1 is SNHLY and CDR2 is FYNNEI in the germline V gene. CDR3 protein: CASSIGSEGTEAFF. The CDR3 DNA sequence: TGTGCCAGCAGTATAGGGTCAGAGGGGACTGAAGCTTTCTTT.